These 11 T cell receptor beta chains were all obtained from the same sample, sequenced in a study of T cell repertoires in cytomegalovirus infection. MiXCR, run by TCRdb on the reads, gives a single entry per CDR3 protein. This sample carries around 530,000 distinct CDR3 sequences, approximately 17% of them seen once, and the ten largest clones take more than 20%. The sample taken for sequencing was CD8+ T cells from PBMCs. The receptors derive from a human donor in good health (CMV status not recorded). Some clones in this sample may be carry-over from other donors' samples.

The CDR3 nucleotides are TGTGCCAGCAGGGCCCGGGCGGGGCCGCAAATCGGGGCTTTCTTT. This gives the protein CASRARAGPQIGAFF. The genes are TRBV6-1 and TRBJ1-1, with a possible D match to TRBD1 (5 bases). Germline V lookup: CDR1 MNHNS, CDR2 SASEGT. The CDR3 sequence is 15 residues long. V was shortened by 6 bases and J by 11 bases, with 25 bases between the two germline ends.

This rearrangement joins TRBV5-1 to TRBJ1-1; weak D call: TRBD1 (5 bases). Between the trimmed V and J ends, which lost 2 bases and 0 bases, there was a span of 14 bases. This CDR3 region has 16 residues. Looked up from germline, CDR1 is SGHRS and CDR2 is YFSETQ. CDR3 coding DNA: TGCGCCAGCAGCTTCGGGTCAGGGCGAATGAACACTGAAGCTTTCTTT. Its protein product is CASSFGSGRMNTEAFF.

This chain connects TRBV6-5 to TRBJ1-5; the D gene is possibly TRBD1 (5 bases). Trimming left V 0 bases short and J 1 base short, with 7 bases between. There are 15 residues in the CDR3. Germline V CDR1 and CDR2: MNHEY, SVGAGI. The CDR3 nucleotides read TGTGCCAGCAGTTACTCGGGACGAAGCAATCAGCCCCAGCATTTT. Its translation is CASSYSGRSNQPQHF.

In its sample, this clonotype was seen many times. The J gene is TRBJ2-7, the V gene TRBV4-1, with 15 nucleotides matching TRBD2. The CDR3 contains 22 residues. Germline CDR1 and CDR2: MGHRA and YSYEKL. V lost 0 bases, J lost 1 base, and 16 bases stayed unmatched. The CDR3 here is CASSQEGGQGTSGRSLSYEQYF. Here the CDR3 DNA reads TGCGCCAGCAGCCAAGAGGGGGGACAGGGGACTAGCGGGAGGTCCCTATCCTACGAGCAGTACTTC.

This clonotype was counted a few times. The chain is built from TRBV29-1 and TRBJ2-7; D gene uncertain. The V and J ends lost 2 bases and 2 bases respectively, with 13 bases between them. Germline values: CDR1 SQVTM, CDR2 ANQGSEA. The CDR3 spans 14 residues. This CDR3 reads CSVERLSGAYEQYF. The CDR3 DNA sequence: TGCAGCGTTGAACGATTATCTGGGGCCTACGAGCAGTACTTC.

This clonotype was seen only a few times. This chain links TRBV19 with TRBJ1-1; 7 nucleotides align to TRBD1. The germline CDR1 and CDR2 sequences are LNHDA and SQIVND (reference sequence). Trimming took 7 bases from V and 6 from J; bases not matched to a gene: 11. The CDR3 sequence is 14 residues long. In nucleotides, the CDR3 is TGTGCCAGTACTTACCCCCGGGACAGACCTGAAGCTTTCTTT. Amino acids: CASTYPRDRPEAFF.

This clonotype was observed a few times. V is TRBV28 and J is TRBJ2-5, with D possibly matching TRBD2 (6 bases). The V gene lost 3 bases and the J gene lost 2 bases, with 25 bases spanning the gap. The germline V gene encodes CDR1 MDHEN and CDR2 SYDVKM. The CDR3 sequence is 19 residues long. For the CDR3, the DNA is TGTGCCAGCAGTTTTACACCGGGACTCTTGTATGTCGATCAAGAGACCCAGTACTTC. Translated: CASSFTPGLLYVDQETQYF.

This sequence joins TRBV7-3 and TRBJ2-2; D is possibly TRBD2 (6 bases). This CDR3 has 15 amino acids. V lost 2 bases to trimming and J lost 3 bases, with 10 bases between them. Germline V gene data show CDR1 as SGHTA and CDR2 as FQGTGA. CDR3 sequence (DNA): TGTGCCAGCAGCTTACTCGGCGGGGACACCGGGGAGCTGTTTTTT. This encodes CASSLLGGDTGELFF.

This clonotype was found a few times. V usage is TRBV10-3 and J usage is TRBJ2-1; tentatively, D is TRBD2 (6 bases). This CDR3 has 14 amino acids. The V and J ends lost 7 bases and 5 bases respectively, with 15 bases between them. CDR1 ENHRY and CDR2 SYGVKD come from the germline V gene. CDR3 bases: TGTGCCATCAAGGACCGGGGGAGGAACAATGAGCAGTTCTTC. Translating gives CAIKDRGRNNEQFF.

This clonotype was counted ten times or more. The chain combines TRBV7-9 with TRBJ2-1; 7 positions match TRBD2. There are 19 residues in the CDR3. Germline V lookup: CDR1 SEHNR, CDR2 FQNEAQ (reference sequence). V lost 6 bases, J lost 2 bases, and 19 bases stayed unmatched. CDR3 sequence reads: CASRDPKSSGGVTYNEQFF. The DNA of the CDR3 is TGTGCCAGCAGGGACCCGAAATCGAGTGGGGGGGTCACCTACAATGAGCAGTTCTTC.

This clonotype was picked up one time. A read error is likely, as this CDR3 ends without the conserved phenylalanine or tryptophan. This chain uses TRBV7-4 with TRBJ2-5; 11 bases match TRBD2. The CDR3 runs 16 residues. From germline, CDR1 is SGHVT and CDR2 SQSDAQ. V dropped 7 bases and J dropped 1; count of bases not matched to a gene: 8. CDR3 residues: CASIFASGRPQETQYL. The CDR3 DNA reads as TGTGCCAGCATCTTCGCTAGCGGGAGGCCCCAAGAGACCCAGTACTTA.